These 11 T cell receptor beta chains came from one sample sequenced in a study of blood T cell repertoires in COVID-19. Data came from immunoSEQ multiplex PCR; TCRdb stores just in-frame clones and leaves some out. The sample yields roughly 130,000 clones, 79% seen once. The sequencing sample was made of peripheral blood. These receptors were obtained from a man aged 60-69 years with acute or convalescent COVID-19.

V is TRBV29-1 and J is TRBJ2-1; no clear D gene. The germline CDR1 and CDR2 sequences are SQVTM and ANQGSEA. This CDR3 is built from 14 residues. V lost 3 bases to trimming and J lost 0 bases, with 9 bases between them. CDR3 nucleotides: TGCAGCGTTGATCAGGTGAGCTCCTACAATGAGCAGTTCTTC. Its translation: CSVDQVSSYNEQFF.

This clone showed up just once. The gene calls are TRBV6-6 and TRBJ2-7, with D unclear. The germline V and J ends were trimmed by 6 bases and 4 bases, with 7 bases remaining between them. This CDR3 comprises 11 residues. Germline V lookup: CDR1 MNHNY, CDR2 SVGAGI (reference sequence). Here the CDR3 DNA reads TGTGCCAGCAGAATACAGTACGAGCAGTACTTC. This codes for CASRIQYEQYF.

The count of this clone is one. The chain couples TRBV6-4 to TRBJ1-6, with D possibly TRBD1 on 6 matching bases. With 0 bases removed from V and 10 bases from J, the gap between germline ends came to 10 bases. There are 14 residues in the CDR3. Germline V lookup: CDR1 MRHNA, CDR2 SNTAGT. Here the CDR3 reads CASSDSAGESPLHF. DNA for the CDR3: TGTGCCAGCAGTGACTCGGCAGGGGAATCACCCCTCCACTTT.

The chain uses TRBV9 and TRBJ1-6, with a weak D call TRBD1 (5 bases). Germline CDR1 SGDLS, CDR2 YYNGEE. The CDR3 length is 15 residues. The V gene lost 0 bases and the J gene lost 5 bases, with 9 bases spanning the gap. This chain's CDR3 is CASSVEGRDNSPLHF. The CDR3 region has the DNA TGTGCCAGCAGCGTAGAAGGCAGGGATAATTCACCCCTCCACTTT.

The chain employs TRBV5-1 and TRBJ1-2, with 10 bases matching TRBD1. After removal of 0 bases from V and 4 bases from J, the junction contained 3 bases not matched to a gene. The CDR3 contains 15 residues. CDR1 and CDR2 from the germline V gene are SGHRS and YFSETQ. CDR3 DNA: TGCGCCAGCAGCTTGGGCGGGACAGGGGTCTATGGCTACACCTTC. Translation: CASSLGGTGVYGYTF.

As for this clone: Other DNA sequences of this sample code for an identical CDR3. V gene TRBV12-3 or TRBV12-4 combines with J gene TRBJ1-4, with D possibly matching TRBD1 (6 bases). There are 13 residues in the CDR3. Deletions cut 6 bases from V and 3 bases from J, with 8 bases between. This CDR3 reads CASRDSPNEKLFF. DNA for the CDR3: TGTGCCAGCAGGGACAGTCCTAATGAAAAACTGTTTTTT.

This chain joins TRBV6-5 and TRBJ2-7; D is unresolved. The CDR3 consists of 13 residues. The germline gives CDR1 MNHEY, CDR2 SVGAGI. The V end lost 2 bases, the J end lost 2 bases, and 7 bases lay between the germline ends. The CDR3 bases are TGTGCCAGCAGTTACCCTCAGGCCTACGAGCAGTACTTC. Translated, it gives CASSYPQAYEQYF.

The gene calls are TRBV11-2 and TRBJ1-2, with 9 bases lining up with TRBD1. In germline, CDR1 is SGHAT, CDR2 FQNNGV. This CDR3 has 14 amino acids. With V trimmed by 5 bases and J by 6 bases, 7 bases remained unmatched. Here the CDR3 reads CASSLQGARDGYTF. DNA of the CDR3: TGTGCCAGCAGCCTACAGGGGGCGCGAGATGGCTACACCTTC.

The V and J genes are TRBV5-1 and TRBJ2-3, with a possible D match to TRBD1 (7 bases). Germline assignment: CDR1 SGHRS and CDR2 YFSETQ. V shed 0 bases and J shed 2 bases, with 13 bases lying between them. This CDR3 is 16 amino acids long. CDR3 region: CASSLAGGGVTDTQYF. Written as DNA, the CDR3 is TGCGCCAGCAGCTTGGCAGGAGGGGGCGTCACAGATACGCAGTATTTT.

In this sample, this clone turned up a few times. This rearrangement joins TRBV7-2 to TRBJ1-2, with 7 bases that match TRBD1. The CDR3 runs to 13 residues. Losses at the gene ends were 5 bases for V and 4 bases for J; bases not matched to a gene: 4. The germline V gene has CDR1 SGHTA and CDR2 FQGNSA. The CDR3 sequence: CASSQQGGYGYTF. CDR3 DNA: TGTGCCAGCAGCCAGCAGGGGGGCTATGGCTACACCTTC.

The CDR3 reads CAWRGGTNQPQHF. The CDR3, as DNA: TGTGCCTGGAGGGGAGGGACTAATCAGCCCCAGCATTTT. The chain joins TRBV30 to TRBJ1-5, with D perhaps matching TRBD1 (5 bases). The CDR3 has 13 amino acids. The germline gives CDR1 GTSNPN, CDR2 SVGIG (reference sequence). V dropped 3 bases and J dropped 4 bases, with 10 bases sitting between them.